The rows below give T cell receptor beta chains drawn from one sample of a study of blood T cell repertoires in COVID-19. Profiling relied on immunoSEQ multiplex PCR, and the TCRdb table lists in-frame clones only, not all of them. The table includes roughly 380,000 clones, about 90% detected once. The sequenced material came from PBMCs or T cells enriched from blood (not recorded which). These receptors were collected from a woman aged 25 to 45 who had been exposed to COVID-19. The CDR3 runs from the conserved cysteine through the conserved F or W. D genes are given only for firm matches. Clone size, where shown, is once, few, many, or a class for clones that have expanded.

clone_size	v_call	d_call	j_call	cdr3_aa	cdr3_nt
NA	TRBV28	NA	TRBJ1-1	CASRSGHNRYTEAFF	TGTGCCAGCCGCTCGGGCCATAACAGGTACACTGAAGCTTTCTTT
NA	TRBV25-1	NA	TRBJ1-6	CASSDIVGAHNSPLHF	TGTGCCAGCAGTGATATAGTGGGGGCGCACAATTCACCCCTCCACTTT
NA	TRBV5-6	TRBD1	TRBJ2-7	CASSSPGQGAYEQYF	TGTGCCAGCAGCTCCCCGGGACAGGGGGCTTACGAGCAGTACTTC
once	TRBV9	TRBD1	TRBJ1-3	CASSVGGGQGHSGNTIYF	TGTGCCAGCAGCGTAGGTGGGGGACAGGGACACTCTGGAAACACCATATATTTT
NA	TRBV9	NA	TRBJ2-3	CASTAGNTDTQYF	TGTGCCAGCACCGCGGGGAACACAGATACGCAGTATTTT
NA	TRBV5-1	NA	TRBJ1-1	CASSLGVSQALRNTEAFF	TGCGCCAGCAGCTTGGGGGTATCGCAGGCCCTCCGGAACACTGAAGCTTTCTTT
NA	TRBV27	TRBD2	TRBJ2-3	CASSFFAGDTDTQYF	TGTGCCAGCAGTTTCTTCGCGGGGGACACAGATACGCAGTATTTT
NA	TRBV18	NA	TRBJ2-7	CASSPPGTAGYEQYF	TGTGCCAGCTCACCACCGGGGACTGCAGGGTACGAGCAGTACTTC
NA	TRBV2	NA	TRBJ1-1	CASSEARVGTEAFF	TGTGCCAGCAGTGAAGCCAGGGTAGGCACTGAAGCTTTCTTT
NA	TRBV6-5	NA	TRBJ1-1	CASSYFDSTEAFF	TGTGCCAGCAGTTACTTCGACAGCACTGAAGCTTTCTTT
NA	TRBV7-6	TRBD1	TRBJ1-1	CASSIQGGTEAFF	TGTGCCAGCAGCATACAGGGGGGCACTGAAGCTTTCTTT
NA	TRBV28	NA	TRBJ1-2	CASRFSDYGYTF	TGTGCTTCACGCTTCTCGGACTATGGCTACACCTTC
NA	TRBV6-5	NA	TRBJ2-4	CASRDGFLAKNIQYF	TGTGCCAGCCGCGACGGGTTTCTAGCCAAAAACATTCAGTACTTC
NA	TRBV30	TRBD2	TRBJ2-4	CAWSYGTSLFIDIQYF	TGTGCCTGGAGTTACGGGACTAGCCTCTTTATTGACATTCAGTACTTC
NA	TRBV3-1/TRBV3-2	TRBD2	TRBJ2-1	CASSQGWGAGTSAYNEQFF	TGTGCCAGCAGCCAAGGGTGGGGTGCAGGGACTAGCGCGTACAATGAGCAGTTCTTC
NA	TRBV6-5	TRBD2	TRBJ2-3	CASSYGGDSSDTQYF	TGTGCCAGCAGCTACGGGGGGGATTCTTCAGATACGCAGTATTTT
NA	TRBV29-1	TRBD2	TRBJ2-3	CSVDGLAATDTQYF	TGCAGCGTTGATGGGCTAGCGGCCACAGATACGCAGTATTTT
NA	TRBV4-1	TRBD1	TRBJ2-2	CASSSQEGQDTGELFF	TGCGCCAGCAGCAGCCAGGAGGGACAGGACACCGGGGAGCTGTTTTTT
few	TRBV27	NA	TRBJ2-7	CASSTQGSGPQQYF	TGTGCCAGCAGTACCCAGGGATCTGGCCCCCAGCAGTACTTC
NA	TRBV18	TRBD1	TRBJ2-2	CASSNRGMDTGELFF	TGTGCCAGCTCAAACAGGGGAATGGACACCGGGGAGCTGTTTTTT
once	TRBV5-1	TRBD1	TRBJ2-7	CASSSQTGVGYEQYF	TGCGCCAGCAGCTCACAAACAGGGGTTGGCTACGAGCAGTACTTC
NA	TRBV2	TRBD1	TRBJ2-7	CASSEARTGSYEQYF	TGTGCCAGCAGTGAAGCAAGGACAGGATCCTACGAGCAGTACTTC
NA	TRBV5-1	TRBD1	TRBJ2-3	CASTGRTGTDTQYF	TGCGCCAGCACCGGCAGGACAGGGACAGATACGCAGTATTTT
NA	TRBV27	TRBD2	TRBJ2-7	CASSPGTSGIEQYF	TGTGCCAGCAGTCCGGGGACTAGCGGGATCGAGCAGTACTTC
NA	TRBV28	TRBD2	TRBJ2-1	CASTYIARTSGGNEQFF	TGTGCCAGCACTTACATTGCGAGAACTAGCGGGGGTAATGAGCAGTTCTTC
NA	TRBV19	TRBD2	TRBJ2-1	CASSLQPGLAGRVPFF	TGTGCCAGTAGTTTACAACCGGGACTAGCGGGCCGGGTGCCGTTCTTC
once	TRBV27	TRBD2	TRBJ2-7	CASSLTHLRTSGTYEQYF	TGTGCCAGCAGTTTGACCCACCTCCGGACTAGCGGGACGTACGAGCAGTACTTC
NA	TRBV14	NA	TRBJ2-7	CASSHLSGEQYF	TGTGCCAGCAGCCACCTCTCAGGCGAGCAGTACTTC
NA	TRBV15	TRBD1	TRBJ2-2	CATSRDRGIGELFF	TGTGCCACCAGCAGGGACAGGGGGATCGGGGAGCTGTTTTTT
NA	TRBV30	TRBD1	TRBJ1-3	CAWTGGSSGNTIYF	TGTGCCTGGACAGGGGGGAGCTCTGGAAACACCATATATTTT
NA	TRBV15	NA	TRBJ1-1	CATSSADRLNTEAFF	TGTGCCACCAGCAGCGCAGACAGGCTGAACACTGAAGCTTTCTTT
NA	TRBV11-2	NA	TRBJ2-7	CASSPPVQEKTYEQYF	TGTGCCAGCAGCCCACCGGTACAGGAAAAGACCTACGAGCAGTACTTC
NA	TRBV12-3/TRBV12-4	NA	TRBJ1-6	CASSYRAAPLHF	TGTGCCAGCAGCTACAGGGCCGCACCCCTCCACTTT
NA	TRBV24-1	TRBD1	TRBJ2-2	CATSPLVPGQGTYDTGELFF	TGTGCCACCAGTCCCCTCGTCCCGGGACAGGGCACCTACGACACCGGGGAGCTGTTTTTT
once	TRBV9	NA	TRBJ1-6	CASSAKGWGADDSPLHF	TGTGCCAGCAGCGCGAAGGGATGGGGAGCGGATGATTCACCCCTCCACTTT
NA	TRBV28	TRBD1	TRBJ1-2	CASSLRGGPTVGGYTF	TGTGCCAGCAGTTTAAGAGGGGGCCCTACCGTTGGTGGCTACACCTTC
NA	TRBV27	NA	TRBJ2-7	CASSLRGTSLGQYF	TGTGCCAGCAGTTTAAGGGGGACGTCCCTAGGGCAGTACTTC
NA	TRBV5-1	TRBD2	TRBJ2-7	CASSWGLAGGRTISYEQYF	TGCGCCAGCAGCTGGGGACTAGCGGGAGGCCGAACTATATCCTACGAGCAGTACTTC
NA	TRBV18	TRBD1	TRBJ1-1	CASSPQGTGGPEAFF	TGTGCCAGCTCACCACAGGGGACAGGGGGACCTGAAGCTTTCTTT
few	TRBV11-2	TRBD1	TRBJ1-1	CASSLRQGVNTEAFF	TGTGCCAGCAGCCTTCGACAGGGCGTGAACACTGAAGCTTTCTTT
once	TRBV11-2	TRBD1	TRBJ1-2	CASRGQGHGYTF	TGTGCCAGCAGGGGACAGGGCCATGGCTACACCTTC
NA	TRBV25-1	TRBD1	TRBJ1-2	CASRRAGQVWGYTF	TGTGCCAGCAGAAGAGCGGGACAGGTTTGGGGCTACACCTTC
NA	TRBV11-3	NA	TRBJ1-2	CASSLAPDTLTLF	TGTGCCAGCAGCTTAGCCCCGGACACTTTAACTCTCTTC
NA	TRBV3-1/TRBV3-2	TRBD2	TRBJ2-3	CASSQERPSRLAGGGTDTQYF	TGTGCCAGCAGCCAAGAGCGTCCCTCTAGGCTAGCGGGAGGCGGGACAGATACGCAGTATTTT
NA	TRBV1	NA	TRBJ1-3	CTSSQTGRSNTIYF	TGCACCAGCAGCCAGACAGGTCGGTCTAACACCATATATTTT
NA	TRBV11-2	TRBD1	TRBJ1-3	CASSLGPTGLGNTIYF	TGTGCCAGCAGCTTAGGCCCGACAGGGTTAGGAAACACCATATATTTT
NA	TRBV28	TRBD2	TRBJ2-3	CASSLEGAGIGDTQYF	TGTGCCAGCAGTTTAGAGGGAGCGGGAATAGGAGATACGCAGTATTTT
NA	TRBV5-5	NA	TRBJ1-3	CASSPLATNGNTIYF	TGTGCCAGCAGCCCCTTGGCCACAAATGGAAACACCATATATTTT
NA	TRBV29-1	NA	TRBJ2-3	CSVAWREWADTQYF	TGCAGCGTTGCTTGGAGGGAGTGGGCAGATACGCAGTATTTT
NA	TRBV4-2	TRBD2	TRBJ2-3	CASSQGEGLGGLDTQYF	TGTGCCAGCAGCCAAGGGGAGGGACTAGGGGGGTTGGATACGCAGTATTTT
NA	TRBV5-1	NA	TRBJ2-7	CASSTTYEQYF	TGCGCCAGCAGCACAACCTACGAGCAGTACTTC
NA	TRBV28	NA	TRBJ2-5	CASSSRLKETQYF	TGTGCCAGCAGTTCCAGGTTAAAAGAGACCCAGTACTTC
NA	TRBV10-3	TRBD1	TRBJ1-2	CAISGDREAGYTF	TGTGCCATCAGTGGGGACAGGGAGGCTGGCTACACCTTC
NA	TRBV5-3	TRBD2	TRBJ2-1	CARSLVGRMVDEQFF	TGTGCCAGAAGCTTGGTCGGGAGGATGGTCGATGAGCAGTTCTTC